This T cell receptor beta chain was sequenced in a study of blood T cell repertoires in COVID-19. At the level of the study: The analysed material was cDNA or gDNA that came from T cells, B-cell-depleted T cells, or PBMCs.

Assay used: immunoSEQ multiplex PCR; TCRdb lists only in-frame clones, some missing. The sample has 53,000 or so clones; about 80% are singletons. CDR3 length equals 14 residues. CDR1 is SGHAT, CDR2 FQNNGV, per germline. Trimming removed 0 bases from V and 6 bases from J; junction bases left unmatched: 3. Only one count was recorded for this clone. The sample comprised peripheral blood. This receptor was obtained from a human donor in a cohort sampled during active COVID-19. The V call is TRBV11-2, the J call TRBJ1-2, with 8 bases fitting TRBD1. CDR3 sequence (DNA): TGTGCCAGCAGCTTAGACAGGGGGCCCCATGGCTACACCTTC. Protein sequence: CASSLDRGPHGYTF. The variable domain in full, with the rest retrieved from reference TRBV11-2 and TRBJ1-2, is EAGVAQSPRYKIIEKRQSVAFWCNPISGHATLYWYQQILGQGPKLLIQFQNNGVVDDSQLPKDRFSAERLKGVDSTLKIQPAKLEDSAVYLCASSLDRGPHGYTFGSGTRLTVV.